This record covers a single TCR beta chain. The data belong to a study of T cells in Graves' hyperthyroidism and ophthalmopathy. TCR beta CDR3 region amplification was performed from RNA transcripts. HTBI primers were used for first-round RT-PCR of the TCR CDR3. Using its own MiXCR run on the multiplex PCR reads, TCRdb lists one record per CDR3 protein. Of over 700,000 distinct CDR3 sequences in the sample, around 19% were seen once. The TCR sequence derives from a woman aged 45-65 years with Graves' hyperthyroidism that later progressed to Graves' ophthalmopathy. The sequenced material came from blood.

DNA of the CDR3: TGTGCCAGCAGCCAATCCCCGGGGTACACAGATACGCAGTATTTT. Its protein product is CASSQSPGYTDTQYF. The chain combines TRBV3-1 with TRBJ2-3, with a tentative D call TRBD2 (5 bases). Trimming took off 2 bases at V and 2 bases at J, with 11 bases between the two ends. This CDR3 has 15 amino acids. Germline CDR1 reads LGHDT; CDR2 reads YNNKEL (reference sequence).